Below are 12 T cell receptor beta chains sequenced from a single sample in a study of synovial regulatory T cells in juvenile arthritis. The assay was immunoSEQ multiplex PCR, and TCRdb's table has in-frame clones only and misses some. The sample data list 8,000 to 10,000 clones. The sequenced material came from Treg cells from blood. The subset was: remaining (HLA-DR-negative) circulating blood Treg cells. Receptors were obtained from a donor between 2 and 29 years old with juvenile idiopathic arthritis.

This CDR3 is CSASQDEQFF. The chain is built from TRBV20-1 and TRBJ2-1. This CDR3 contains 10 residues. The nucleotide record is missing. Germline loops: CDR1 DFQATT, CDR2 SNEGSKA (reference sequence).

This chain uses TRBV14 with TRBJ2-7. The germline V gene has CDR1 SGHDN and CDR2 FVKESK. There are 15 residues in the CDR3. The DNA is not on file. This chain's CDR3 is CASSQASRAGYEQYF.

This CDR3 is CASRRTGQLEQYF. This rearrangement joins TRBV6-4 to TRBJ2-7; the D call from TCRdb, TRBD1, cannot be confirmed without DNA. Per the germline V gene, CDR1 is MRHNA and CDR2 is SNTAGT. The CDR3 has 13 amino acids. DNA is not recorded here.

This CDR3 reads CAISPQGAGTQPQHF. The chain links TRBV10-3 to TRBJ1-5; the TCRdb D gene call, TRBD1, has no DNA to confirm it. This CDR3 has 15 amino acids. No DNA is given. Germline V gene sequence: CDR1 ENHRY, CDR2 SYGVKD.

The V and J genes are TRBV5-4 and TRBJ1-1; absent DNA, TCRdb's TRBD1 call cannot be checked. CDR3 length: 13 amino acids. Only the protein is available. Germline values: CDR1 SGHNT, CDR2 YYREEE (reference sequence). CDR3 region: CASTLQGVPEAFF.

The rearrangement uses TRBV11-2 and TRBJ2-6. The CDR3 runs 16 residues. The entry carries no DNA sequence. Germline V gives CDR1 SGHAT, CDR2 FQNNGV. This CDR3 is CASSLAWYSGANVLTF. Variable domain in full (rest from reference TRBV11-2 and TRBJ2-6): EAGVAQSPRYKIIEKRQSVAFWCNPISGHATLYWYQQILGQGPKLLIQFQNNGVVDDSQLPKDRFSAERLKGVDSTLKIQPAKLEDSAVYLCASSLAWYSGANVLTFGAGSRLTVL.

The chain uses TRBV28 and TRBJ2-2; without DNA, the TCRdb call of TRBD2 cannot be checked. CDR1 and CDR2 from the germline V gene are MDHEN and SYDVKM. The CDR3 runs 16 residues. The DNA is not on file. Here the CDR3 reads CASHSLMRERVGELFF.

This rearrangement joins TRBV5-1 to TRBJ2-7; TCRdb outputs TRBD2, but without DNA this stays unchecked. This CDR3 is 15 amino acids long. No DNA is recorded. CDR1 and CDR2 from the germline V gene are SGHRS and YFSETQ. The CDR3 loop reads CASSLDVPSSYEQYF.

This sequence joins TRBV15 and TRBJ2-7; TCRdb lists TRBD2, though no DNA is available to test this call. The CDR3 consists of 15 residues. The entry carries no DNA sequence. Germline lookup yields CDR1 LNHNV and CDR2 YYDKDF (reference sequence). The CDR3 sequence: CATSRRTSGLYEQYF. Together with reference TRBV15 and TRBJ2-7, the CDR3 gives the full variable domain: DAMVIQNPRYQVTQFGKPVTLSCSQTLNHNVMYWYQQKSSQAPKLLFHYYDKDFNNEADTPDNFQSRRPNTSFCFLDIRSPGLGDTAMYLCATSRRTSGLYEQYFGPGTRLTVT.

CDR3 in amino acids: CASSLVPSSGNTIYF. The chain employs TRBV5-1 and TRBJ1-3. The germline V gene has CDR1 SGHRS and CDR2 YFSETQ. This CDR3 region has 15 residues. DNA was not recorded.

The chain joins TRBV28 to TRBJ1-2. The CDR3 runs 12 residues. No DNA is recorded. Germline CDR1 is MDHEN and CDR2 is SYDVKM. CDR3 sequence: CASSQVSWGYTF.

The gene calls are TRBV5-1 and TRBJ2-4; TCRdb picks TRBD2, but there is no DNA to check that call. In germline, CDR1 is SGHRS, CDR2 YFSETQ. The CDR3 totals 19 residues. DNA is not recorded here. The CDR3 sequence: CASSSGLAGGGIDKNIQYF.